These 9 T cell receptor beta chains share one sample of origin, sequenced in a study of blood T cell repertoires in COVID-19. Data came from immunoSEQ multiplex PCR; TCRdb stores just in-frame clones and leaves some out. The table lists around 66,000 clones, around 87% of them singletons. Sequenced input: peripheral blood. The source is a man in his 60s with acute or convalescent COVID-19.

The chain uses TRBV13 and TRBJ1-6; 8 bases are shared with TRBD1. Germline-derived CDR1 and CDR2 are PRHDT and FYEKMQ (reference sequence). The V and J ends lost 4 bases and 7 bases, in that order; junction bases with no gene match: 3. The CDR3 runs to 14 residues. CDR3 protein: CASSSGTGNSPLHF. CDR3 nucleotides: TGTGCCAGCAGCTCCGGGACAGGAAATTCACCCCTCCACTTT.

The chain links TRBV7-2 to TRBJ1-5, with TRBD1 matching over 8 bases. The CDR3 has 15 amino acids. V dropped 5 bases and J dropped 4; count of bases not matched to a gene: 7. CDR1 and CDR2 (germline): SGHTA, FQGNSA. The CDR3 DNA sequence: TGTGCCAGCAGCCCCGGACAGGGCTTAAATCAGCCCCAGCATTTT. As protein: CASSPGQGLNQPQHF.

The rearrangement links TRBV2 to TRBJ1-2; 10 bases line up with TRBD1. Germline trimming cut 3 bases from V and 2 bases from J; bases unmatched to any gene: 3. Germline values: CDR1 SNHLY, CDR2 FYNNEI. The CDR3 spans 15 residues. This CDR3 is CASSEGGQGNYGYTF. The CDR3 DNA reads TGTGCCAGCAGTGAGGGGGGACAGGGGAACTATGGCTACACCTTC.

This clone was seen a single time. This chain joins TRBV9 and TRBJ2-7; D not resolved. Germline-derived CDR1 and CDR2 are SGDLS and YYNGEE. The V end was cut by 0 bases, the J end by 0 bases, with 10 bases between. CDR3 length: 15 residues. CDR3 region: CASSVGGSPSYEQYF. DNA of the CDR3: TGTGCCAGCAGCGTAGGCGGCAGCCCCTCCTACGAGCAGTACTTC.

CDR3 amino acids: CASSLRQGSSYEQYF. In nucleotides, the CDR3 is TGTGCCAGCAGTTTAAGACAGGGGAGCTCCTACGAGCAGTACTTC. This sequence joins TRBV27 and TRBJ2-7, with 8 bases lining up with TRBD1. Losses at the gene ends were 2 bases for V and 0 bases for J; bases not matched to a gene: 3. Per the germline V gene, CDR1 is MNHEY and CDR2 is SMNVEV (reference sequence). The CDR3 consists of 15 residues.

The chain employs TRBV5-1 and TRBJ2-3; D possibly corresponds to TRBD2 (6 bases). The germline V gene has CDR1 SGHRS and CDR2 YFSETQ. The CDR3 spans 14 residues. Trimming stripped 4 bases from V and 2 bases from J, with 11 bases between. CDR3 sequence: CASSRAGTTDTQYF. The CDR3 DNA follows: TGCGCCAGCAGCAGAGCGGGTACCACAGATACGCAGTATTTT.

V and J are TRBV2 and TRBJ2-3, with TRBD1 identical over 7 bases. The CDR3 extends over 16 amino acids. CDR1 is SNHLY and CDR2 is FYNNEI in the germline V gene. V lost 6 bases and J lost 0; bases outside the gene matches: 9. This chain's CDR3 is CASRDIMTGSTDTQYF. Written as DNA, the CDR3 is TGTGCCAGCAGGGATATAATGACAGGGAGCACAGATACGCAGTATTTT.

This chain links TRBV24-1 with TRBJ2-7; a weak D match, TRBD2 (7 bases). V was clipped by 3 bases and J by 5 bases, with 13 bases between them. CDR3 length: 14 residues. Germline V CDR1 and CDR2: KGHDR, SFDVKD. This chain's CDR3 is CATSDIEGGNEQYF. In DNA, the CDR3 is TGTGCCACCAGTGATATCGAGGGGGGGAACGAGCAGTACTTC.

This chain links TRBV6-5 with TRBJ1-1; 8 bases agree with TRBD1. The J segment lost 2 bases and the V segment lost 6 bases, leaving 8 bases of the junction unmatched. Germline V lookup: CDR1 MNHEY, CDR2 SVGAGI. The CDR3 consists of 15 residues. The CDR3 loop reads CASRLRGTGNTEAFF. The CDR3, as DNA: TGTGCCAGCAGGCTACGGGGGACAGGTAACACTGAAGCTTTCTTT.